The 32 T cell receptor beta chains below come from one sample, sequenced in a study of blood T cells in healthy people across ages. Sample-barcoded 5' priming and a J-beta primer mix drove a second PCR of about 6 to 12 cycles. TCRdb independently ran MiXCR on the 5' RACE reads; one entry per CDR3 protein. The table includes about 1.5 million distinct CDR3 sequences, approximately 43% detected once. Source material: blood. Receptors were obtained from a woman aged 18-29 years in good health.

A few counts support this clonotype. This sequence joins TRBV20-1 and TRBJ2-3, with D possibly called TRBD1 or TRBD2 (5 bases each). The CDR3 covers 12 residues. V dropped 6 bases and J dropped 8 bases, with 15 bases sitting between them. Germline CDR1 DFQATT, CDR2 SNEGSKA (reference sequence). In nucleotides, the CDR3 is TGCAGTGCCCGGGACGCGCGAGTTACGCAGTATTTT. Translated: CSARDARVTQYF.

This clonotype was detected only a few times. The V and J genes are TRBV7-9 and TRBJ1-2; 9 bases line up with TRBD1. CDR1 and CDR2 from the germline V gene are SEHNR and FQNEAQ (reference sequence). After removal of 6 bases from V and 2 bases from J, the junction contained 10 bases not matched to a gene. This CDR3 comprises 16 residues. The CDR3: CASSSGQGPPNYGYTF. CDR3 DNA sequence: TGTGCCAGCAGTTCCGGACAGGGGCCGCCCAACTATGGCTACACCTTC.

In the case of this clonotype: A clone one base away is much larger, so this may be a read error. V and J are TRBV4-2 and TRBJ2-4; 7 bases agree with TRBD1. The J call could be wrong; TRBJ2-7 is a better fit for the DNA end. CDR1 is LGHNA and CDR2 is YNFKEQ in the germline V gene. The CDR3 covers 15 residues. As DNA, the CDR3 is TGTGCCAGCAGCCAAGACGGACAGGTGCAGAGCGAGCAGTACTTC. This sequence encodes CASSQDGQVQSEQYF.

In its sample, this clonotype was seen a few times. This chain links TRBV12-3 or TRBV12-4 with TRBJ2-3, with 11 positions matching TRBD2. This CDR3 has 16 residues. V shed 3 bases and J 5 bases; nucleotides not matched to a gene: 7. CDR3 in DNA: TGTGCCAGCAGTTTGAGTAGCGGGGGGGCTGGAGATACGCAGTATTTT. The encoded protein is CASSLSSGGAGDTQYF.

This clonotype was seen only a few times. The genes are TRBV12-3 or TRBV12-4 and TRBJ1-2; D is unresolved. The CDR3 runs 12 residues. The V and J ends lost 4 bases and 1 base respectively, with 4 bases between them. This CDR3 reads CASSWNNYGYTF. The CDR3, as DNA: TGTGCCAGCAGTTGGAATAACTATGGCTACACCTTC.

The chain carries TRBV5-1 and TRBJ2-7, with D uncertain. Germline V lookup: CDR1 SGHRS, CDR2 YFSETQ. V was trimmed by 3 bases and J by 7 bases, leaving 11 bases between them. This CDR3 is 12 amino acids long. The chain's CDR3 is CASSSSPREQYF. The CDR3 region has the DNA TGCGCCAGCAGCTCCTCTCCTCGGGAGCAGTACTTC.

In this sample, this clonotype turned up a few times. The chain links TRBV7-9 to TRBJ2-7; 8 positions agree with TRBD1. Germline CDR1 and CDR2: SEHNR and FQNEAQ (reference sequence). The CDR3 sequence is 15 residues long. The trim removed 2 bases at V and 1 base at J, leaving 4 bases unmatched. In DNA, the CDR3 is TGTGCCAGCAGCTTACAGGGGGCATTATCCTACGAGCAGTACTTC. This gives the protein CASSLQGALSYEQYF.

This clonotype was seen only a few times. The V call is TRBV6-5, the J call TRBJ1-1; TRBD1 is a possible D gene (5 bases). V lost 0 bases and J lost 4, with 6 bases in between. Germline loops: CDR1 MNHEY, CDR2 SVGAGI. The CDR3 is made up of 13 amino acids. CDR3 region: CASSYSGTTEAFF. The CDR3 DNA is TGTGCCAGCAGTTACTCAGGGACCACTGAAGCTTTCTTT.

The chain combines TRBV20-1 with TRBJ1-2; TRBD1 matches 8 bases. CDR1 is DFQATT, CDR2 SNEGSKA, per germline (reference sequence). The CDR3 contains 14 residues. V lost 0 bases and J lost 8; bases outside the gene matches: 8. The CDR3 sequence: CSARDQGRGLGYTF. CDR3 DNA: TGCAGTGCTAGAGATCAGGGCAGGGGGCTAGGCTACACCTTC.

This sequence joins TRBV20-1 and TRBJ1-2, with TRBD1 matching over 7 bases. Germline assignment: CDR1 DFQATT and CDR2 SNEGSKA (reference sequence). The CDR3 contains 14 residues. Germline trimming cut 5 bases from V and 0 bases from J; bases unmatched to any gene: 6. CDR3 sequence (DNA): TGCAGTGCTGGACAGGAATCAGCTAACTATGGCTACACCTTC. This encodes CSAGQESANYGYTF.

This clonotype came up a few times. The chain joins TRBV12-3 or TRBV12-4 to TRBJ2-3; 8 bases match TRBD1. The CDR3 covers 15 residues. With V trimmed by 6 bases and J by 5 bases, 10 bases remained unmatched. The CDR3 here is CASSPGGPVGDTQYF. The CDR3 DNA is TGTGCCAGCAGCCCAGGGGGCCCAGTTGGAGATACGCAGTATTTT.

This clonotype was counted only a few times. The rearrangement joins TRBV7-2 to TRBJ1-2; D uncertain. Germline values: CDR1 SGHTA, CDR2 FQGNSA. The CDR3 has 15 residues. V was cut by 6 bases and J by 2 bases, with 16 bases left in between. For the CDR3, the DNA is TGTGCCAGCAGTTTAAAAGGGCTGGGGAACTATGGCTACACCTTC. Encoded protein: CASSLKGLGNYGYTF. Full variable domain (remainder filled in from reference TRBV7-2 and TRBJ1-2): GAGVSQSPSNKVTEKGKDVELRCDPISGHTALYWYRQSLGQGLEFLIYFQGNSAPDKSGLPSDRFSAERTGGSVSTLTIQRTQQEDSAVYLCASSLKGLGNYGYTFGSGTRLTVV.

The count of this clonotype is one. The CDR3 loop is CASRSGIPGNEQYF. The CDR3 nucleotides read TGTGCCAGCAGGAGCGGAATTCCTGGTAATGAGCAGTACTTC. V usage is TRBV27 and J usage is TRBJ2-7; tentatively, D is TRBD2 (5 bases). Germline V gene data show CDR1 as MNHEY and CDR2 as SMNVEV (reference sequence). This CDR3 region has 14 residues. V lost 6 bases to trimming and J lost 7 bases, with 19 bases between them.

V is TRBV12-3 or TRBV12-4 and J is TRBJ2-5; D is possibly TRBD1 (7 bases). The J call may be mistaken, given a closer DNA end match to TRBJ2-7. This CDR3 spans 17 amino acids. CDR3 region: CASSSGGLQEMPYEQYF. The CDR3 DNA follows: TGTGCCAGCAGTTCAGGGGGGCTCCAGGAGATGCCCTACGAGCAGTACTTC.

This chain links TRBV29-1 with TRBJ2-1; the D gene could be TRBD1 or TRBD2 (5 bases each). Germline-derived CDR1 and CDR2 are SQVTM and ANQGSEA. Trimming cost V 6 bases and J 4 bases, with 10 bases left between them. The CDR3 runs 12 residues. CDR3 bases: TGCAGCGTGTGGGACCGATACAATGAGCAGTTCTTC. The encoded protein is CSVWDRYNEQFF.

This chain connects TRBV7-8 to TRBJ1-2; D not certain. The CDR3 runs 13 residues. The V end lost 5 bases, the J end lost 9 bases, and 16 bases lay between the germline ends. Germline V gives CDR1 SGHVS, CDR2 FQNEAQ. Here the CDR3 DNA reads TGTGCCAGCAGCGAATACCGCAGAGAAAGCTACACCTTC. This gives the protein CASSEYRRESYTF.

This clonotype has only a few counts. The V call is TRBV3-1, the J call TRBJ2-4; TRBD1 is a possible D gene (7 bases). CDR1 is LGHDT and CDR2 is YNNKEL in the germline V gene (reference sequence). V shed 4 bases and J shed 7 bases, with 20 bases lying between them. CDR3 size: 16 residues. CDR3: CASSPLTGRRANIQYF. Written as DNA, the CDR3 is TGTGCCAGCAGCCCACTGACAGGGAGGCGGGCGAACATTCAGTACTTC.

The chain recombines TRBV6-6 with TRBJ2-5, with 9 bases lining up with TRBD2. Germline V lookup: CDR1 MNHNY, CDR2 SVGAGI (reference sequence). Trimming at V came to 7 bases and at J to 4 bases, leaving 10 bases not matched to a gene. There are 15 residues in the CDR3. The chain's CDR3 is CASIGSGRGGETQYF. CDR3 DNA: TGTGCCAGCATCGGTAGCGGGAGAGGAGGAGAGACCCAGTACTTC.

In the case of this clonotype: The junction differs from germline at one of its ends, possibly a read error. The chain recombines TRBV4-2 with TRBJ2-1; no reliable D call. The CDR3 is made up of 13 amino acids. From germline, CDR1 is LGHNA and CDR2 YNFKEQ. The CDR3 nucleotides read TGTGCCAGCAGCCAAAACTCCTGCAATGAGCAGTTCTTC. Protein sequence: CASSQNSCNEQFF.

The rearrangement joins TRBV6-5 to TRBJ2-1; 9 nucleotides line up with TRBD1. The CDR3 covers 15 residues. Germline-derived CDR1 and CDR2 are MNHEY and SVGAGI. V dropped 6 bases and J dropped 3; count of bases not matched to a gene: 6. CDR3: CASRQGQGLYNEQFF. CDR3 nucleotides: TGTGCCAGCAGACAAGGACAGGGGCTCTACAATGAGCAGTTCTTC.

CDR3 coding DNA: TGTGCCAGCGGCCCCTCCCGACAGCACGTAGTCAAAAACATTCAGTACTTC. This translates into CASGPSRQHVVKNIQYF. The chain uses TRBV6-2 or TRBV6-3 and TRBJ2-4; D is possibly TRBD1 (5 bases). Germline assignment: CDR1 MNHEY and CDR2 SVGEGT. V was shortened by 8 bases and J by 3 bases, with 23 bases between the two germline ends. CDR3 length equals 17 residues.

A few counts support this clonotype. The chain carries TRBV20-1 and TRBJ2-3; the match to TRBD2 covers 10 bases. This CDR3 contains 15 residues. V lost 3 bases to trimming and J lost 2 bases; unmatched junction nucleotides: 5. From germline, CDR1 is DFQATT and CDR2 SNEGSKA (reference sequence). CDR3 loop: CSASSGGLLTDTQYF. The CDR3 DNA follows: TGCAGTGCTAGTAGCGGGGGGCTACTCACAGATACGCAGTATTTT.

This clonotype was seen only a few times. The gene calls are TRBV18 and TRBJ2-7, with TRBD1 matching 8 bases. The CDR3 runs to 14 residues. The V segment lost 3 bases and the J segment 3 bases; nucleotides outside the gene matches: 4. Germline CDR1 KGHSH, CDR2 LQKENI. Here the CDR3 DNA reads TGTGCCAGCTCACCGCAGGGGGCCAGCTACGAGCAGTACTTC. Residues: CASSPQGASYEQYF. Based on the CDR3 plus reference TRBV18 and TRBJ2-7, the full variable domain is NAGVMQNPRHLVRRRGQEARLRCSPMKGHSHVYWYRQLPEEGLKFMVYLQKENIIDESGMPKERFSAEFPKEGPSILRIQQVVRGDSAAYFCASSPQGASYEQYFGPGTRLTVT.

This chain connects TRBV20-1 to TRBJ1-1; 8 nucleotides align to TRBD1. Looked up from germline, CDR1 is DFQATT and CDR2 is SNEGSKA (reference sequence). The CDR3 covers 14 residues. V was clipped by 1 base and J by 4 bases; unmatched bases: 5. CDR3 sequence: CSARVPGQGTEAFF. CDR3 DNA sequence: TGCAGTGCTAGAGTTCCCGGACAGGGCACTGAAGCTTTCTTT.

This clonotype was detected only a few times. The genes are TRBV7-2 and TRBJ2-7; TRBD2 matches 7 bases. Germline-derived CDR1 and CDR2 are SGHTA and FQGNSA. The J segment lost 0 bases and the V segment lost 5 bases, leaving 4 bases of the junction unmatched. This CDR3 is 14 amino acids long. In DNA, the CDR3 is TGTGCCAGCAGCAAACTAGCGTTCTCCTACGAGCAGTACTTC. Its protein product is CASSKLAFSYEQYF.

The chain has TRBV7-8 and TRBJ2-4, with TRBD2 as a possible D gene (5 bases). The CDR3 spans 13 residues. V lost 5 bases and J 12 bases, leaving 17 bases between the germline ends. The germline CDR1 and CDR2 sequences are SGHVS and FQNEAQ. CDR3 protein: CASSVRGPNGQYF. The CDR3 DNA reads as TGTGCCAGCAGCGTCAGAGGGCCCAACGGTCAGTACTTC.

The sample holds a few counts of this clonotype. In nucleotides, the CDR3 is TGTGCCAGCAGCTCTCGGACCAACAATGAGCAGTTCTTC. The encoded protein is CASSSRTNNEQFF. The chain joins TRBV5-4 to TRBJ2-1; D not resolved. From germline, CDR1 is SGHNT and CDR2 YYREEE (reference sequence). The V and J ends lost 3 bases and 5 bases respectively, with 9 bases between them. This CDR3 is 13 amino acids long.

The V and J genes are TRBV27 and TRBJ2-3; tentative D call: TRBD1 (5 bases). The ends were cut back, 2 bases at V and 2 bases at J, with 11 bases in the middle. CDR3 length: 15 amino acids. Germline CDR1 and CDR2: MNHEY and SMNVEV (reference sequence). As DNA, the CDR3 is TGTGCCAGCAGTTTAGGGGCGGCTAACACAGATACGCAGTATTTT. Protein sequence: CASSLGAANTDTQYF.

This clonotype was seen more than once but under ten times. This rearrangement joins TRBV11-2 to TRBJ2-7, with 9 bases lining up with TRBD1. Matching the DNA end better, TRBJ2-5 makes the J call doubtful. In germline, CDR1 is SGHAT, CDR2 FQNNGV. The CDR3 is 15 amino acids. This chain's CDR3 is CASSPLQGQGETQYF. As DNA, the CDR3 is TGTGCCAGCAGCCCATTGCAGGGACAGGGAGAGACCCAGTACTTC.

This clonotype was picked up a small number of times. The chain joins TRBV3-1 to TRBJ2-1; D may be TRBD2 (6 bases). The CDR3 spans 14 residues. The V and J ends lost 3 bases and 8 bases respectively, with 14 bases between them. Germline V gene data show CDR1 as LGHDT and CDR2 as YNNKEL (reference sequence). The CDR3 DNA follows: TGTGCCAGCAGCCAGGGACTTTTATTCGATGAGCAGTTCTTC. It yields the protein CASSQGLLFDEQFF.

This clonotype was observed a handful of times. The chain recombines TRBV24-1 with TRBJ1-2; the D is unclear. Germline lookup yields CDR1 KGHDR and CDR2 SFDVKD. Trimming removed 5 bases at V and 3 bases at J, with 9 bases between. The CDR3 has 13 amino acids. This chain's CDR3 is CATSGHDYYGYTF. The CDR3, as DNA: TGTGCCACCAGTGGACATGACTACTATGGCTACACCTTC.

The V gene is TRBV5-1, the J gene TRBJ2-1; no definite D call. The CDR3 has 15 residues. Per germline, CDR1 SGHRS and CDR2 YFSETQ. V shed 4 bases and J shed 6 bases, with 17 bases lying between them. CDR3 in amino acids: CASSQVLAPSNEQFF. In DNA, the CDR3 is TGCGCCAGCAGCCAGGTCTTGGCCCCTAGCAATGAGCAGTTCTTC.